This T cell receptor beta chain was captured in a study of CD8+CD57+ T cells in acquired aplastic anemia. In the study overall: Sorted CD4+ and CD8+ cells yielded DNA averaging about 3.2 ug.

V shed 4 bases and J 5 bases; nucleotides not matched to a gene: 4. The germline CDR1 and CDR2 sequences are LNHDA and SQIVND (reference sequence). The CDR3 sequence is 13 residues long. Sequencing was done on patients that had shown CD8+CD57+ cell expansion by flow cytometry. TCR beta VDJ and CDR3 profiles were obtained from a genomic DNA template. TCRdb ran MiXCR on the reads and lists one entry per CDR3 protein. Of nearly 60,000 distinct CDR3 sequences in the sample, around 60% were seen once. Sample: sorted CD4+, CD8+, or CD8+CD57+ T cells (not recorded which) from PBMCs. V is TRBV19 and J is TRBJ2-7, with TRBD1 identical over 8 bases. This sequence originates from a human donor with aplastic anemia. The CDR3 DNA sequence: TGTGCCAGTAGTACGGCAGGGGGCAACGAGCAGTACTTC. This translates into CASSTAGGNEQYF.